A single sample is the source of the 14 T cell receptor beta chains below, sequenced in a study of breast tumors, draining lymph nodes, adjacent tissues. MiXCR, applied by TCRdb to the multiplex PCR reads, yields one record per CDR3 protein. The top ten clones hold roughly 11% of a sample with 30,000 to 40,000 distinct CDR3 sequences, 35% to 40% of them seen once. The sequenced material came from breast tumor tissue. All receptors derive from a female donor with breast cancer. Some clones in this sample may be carry-over from other donors' samples.

This clonotype occurred many times. V gene TRBV2 combines with J gene TRBJ2-7, with 7 bases fitting TRBD1. The germline V gene has CDR1 SNHLY and CDR2 FYNNEI. This CDR3 region has 14 residues. V lost 6 bases, J lost 3 bases, and 8 bases stayed unmatched. CDR3 loop: CASRQDRVNYEQYF. Here the CDR3 DNA reads TGTGCCAGCAGACAAGACAGGGTAAACTACGAGCAGTACTTC.

There are many counts of this clonotype. The chain has TRBV28 and TRBJ1-5; no clear D gene. CDR3 length equals 16 residues. Germline lookup yields CDR1 MDHEN and CDR2 SYDVKM. V was trimmed by 3 bases and J by 0 bases, leaving 12 bases between them. The DNA of the CDR3 is TGTGCCAGCAGTTTGGCCCGACATTTTAGCAATCAGCCCCAGCATTTT. This encodes CASSLARHFSNQPQHF.

About this clonotype: A much larger clonotype is one base distant, so this may be a read error. Given the absence of the conserved phenylalanine or tryptophan at the CDR3 end, a read error is likely. This rearrangement joins TRBV2 to TRBJ1-2; D remains unclear. This CDR3 has 11 amino acids. CDR1 and CDR2 from the germline V gene are SNHLY and FYNNEI. Deletions cut 4 bases from V and 7 bases from J, with 7 bases between. The CDR3 DNA sequence: TGTGCCAGCAGTGTTGGCGGTGGCTACACCCTC. Translating gives CASSVGGGYTL.

This clonotype was seen many times. The chain joins TRBV10-3 to TRBJ2-1; the D gene could be TRBD1 or TRBD2 (5 bases each). CDR1 is ENHRY, CDR2 SYGVKD, per germline. The CDR3 covers 12 residues. V dropped 6 bases and J dropped 6 bases, with 9 bases sitting between them. The CDR3 is CAIRLGANEQFF. The CDR3 DNA sequence: TGTGCCATCAGACTAGGGGCCAATGAGCAGTTCTTC.

The CDR3 DNA sequence: TGTGCCAGCAGTTACTACCTAACAGGGAATCAGCCCCAGCATTTT. This sequence encodes CASSYYLTGNQPQHF. The chain links TRBV28 to TRBJ1-5; possible D gene TRBD1, 6 bases. V lost 4 bases, J lost 4 bases, and 14 bases lay in between. There are 15 residues in the CDR3. The germline V gene encodes CDR1 MDHEN and CDR2 SYDVKM.

The chain links TRBV20-1 to TRBJ2-1; TRBD2 agrees at 9 bases. The CDR3 is made up of 10 amino acids. The germline CDR1 and CDR2 sequences are DFQATT and SNEGSKA (reference sequence). Trimming cost V 5 bases and J 15 bases; bases outside gene matches: 5. This CDR3 reads CSARGRAMFF. The CDR3, as DNA: TGCAGTGCTCGCGGGAGGGCAATGTTCTTC.

This clonotype was seen at least ten times. The genes are TRBV4-1 and TRBJ2-6, with 9 bases identical to TRBD1. Germline V gene data show CDR1 as MGHRA and CDR2 as YSYEKL. The CDR3 covers 19 residues. V was pared by 4 bases and J by 0 bases, with 10 bases of the junction left unmatched. CDR3 residues: CASSRRTGGESSGANVLTF. In nucleotides, the CDR3 is TGCGCCAGCAGCCGAAGAACAGGGGGCGAGAGCTCTGGGGCCAACGTCCTGACTTTC.

This clonotype was counted many times. The chain carries TRBV12-3 or TRBV12-4 and TRBJ2-7; 10 bases fit TRBD2. The CDR3 spans 14 residues. After removal of 5 bases from V and 4 bases from J, the junction contained 5 bases not matched to a gene. The DNA of the CDR3 is TGTGCCAGCAGTCCGAGCGGGAGGGGTTACGAGCAGTACTTC. It translates to CASSPSGRGYEQYF.

Turning to this clonotype: This sequence may be a read error, since a much larger clone differs from it by one base. This chain links TRBV15 with TRBJ2-1; D remains ambiguous. This CDR3 spans 12 amino acids. Germline CDR1 reads LNHNV; CDR2 reads YYDKDF (reference sequence). V was cut by 0 bases and J by 15 bases, with 12 bases left in between. In nucleotides, the CDR3 is TGTGCCACCAGCAGAGATGTGTCCGGCGCGTTCTTC. This translates into CATSRDVSGAFF.

The chain links TRBV6-1 to TRBJ1-4; D is undetermined. The V gene's germline CDR1 is MNHNS and CDR2 SASEGT. The germline V and J ends were trimmed by 1 base and 10 bases, with 16 bases remaining between them. The CDR3 spans 15 residues. CDR3 DNA sequence: TGTGCCAGCAGTGAAGGCGTCTTAGGAGGCGTAAAACTGTTTTTT. It specifies CASSEGVLGGVKLFF.

This clonotype was counted at least ten times. V gene TRBV5-1 combines with J gene TRBJ1-5; D unresolved. The CDR3 has 14 residues. Germline CDR1 SGHRS, CDR2 YFSETQ. V lost 2 bases to trimming and J lost 5 bases, with 11 bases between them. The CDR3 nucleotides are TGCGCCAGCAGCTTTCTGGGAGGAGATCAGCCCCAGCATTTT. It codes for CASSFLGGDQPQHF.

This clonotype appeared many times. The rearrangement joins TRBV5-4 to TRBJ1-3; D is possibly TRBD1 (6 bases). The CDR3 has 16 amino acids. The V and J ends lost 3 bases and 0 bases respectively, with 13 bases between them. Germline V gives CDR1 SGHNT, CDR2 YYREEE (reference sequence). The CDR3 bases are TGTGCCAGCAGCTCCCCCGGACAGCTCTCTGGAAACACCATATATTTT. Translated, it gives CASSSPGQLSGNTIYF. Using reference TRBV5-4 and TRBJ1-3 for the parts outside the CDR3, the full variable domain is ETGVTQSPTHLIKTRGQQVTLRCSSQSGHNTVSWYQQALGQGPQFIFQYYREEENGRGNFPPRFSGLQFPNYSSELNVNALELDDSALYLCASSSPGQLSGNTIYFGEGSWLTVV.

This chain links TRBV7-2 with TRBJ1-4; 7 nucleotides align to TRBD1. V was pared by 5 bases and J by 8 bases, with 17 bases of the junction left unmatched. There are 17 residues in the CDR3. CDR1 SGHTA and CDR2 FQGNSA come from the germline V gene. The CDR3 region has the DNA TGTGCCAGCAGCATAACTACTGGGGCAGGGGGTGGGGAAAAACTGTTTTTT. Encoded protein: CASSITTGAGGGEKLFF.

This clonotype was recorded many times. One junction end does not reproduce the germline sequence, and a read error may be involved. The chain joins TRBV11-3 to TRBJ1-2; a possible D gene is TRBD1 (5 bases). Germline assignment: CDR1 SGHNT and CDR2 YENEEA. The CDR3 length is 16 residues. CDR3 amino acids: CASSLEGRQGDYGYTF. The CDR3 coding sequence is TGTGCCAGCAGCCTAGAGGGGCGGCAGGGAGACTATGGCTACACCTTC.